These T cell receptor beta chains were read from a single sample in a study of shared clonotypes between healthy human individuals. Using immunoSEQ multiplex PCR, the repertoire was profiled, and TCRdb retains in-frame clones only, with some absent. The sample carries more than 2 million clones, roughly 95% recorded once. Sequenced input: naive CD4+ T cells sorted from blood. These receptors all come from a man in his late teens or twenties in good health. The CDR3 runs from the conserved cysteine through the conserved F or W. A D gene is named only where the DNA matches it firmly. Clone sizes are given selectively: once, few, many, or a class where the clone is expanded.

J gene,clone size,V gene,D gene,CDR3 protein,CDR3 DNA
TRBJ2-3,.,TRBV7-9,.,CASSDSDTQYF,TGTGCCAGCAGCGACAGTGATACGCAGTATTTT
TRBJ2-2,.,TRBV6-1,.,CASSVQRTGELFF,TGTGCCAGCAGTGTTCAGCGGACCGGGGAGCTGTTTTTT
TRBJ2-2,.,TRBV18,TRBD2,CASSSQGLSTGELFF,TGTGCCAGCTCTTCTCAGGGACTATCCACCGGGGAGCTGTTTTTT
TRBJ1-1,.,TRBV28,.,CASSFRGATEAFF,TGTGCCAGCAGTTTCCGGGGGGCCACTGAAGCTTTCTTT
TRBJ2-3,.,TRBV6-1,TRBD2,CASSESPSGRYGQYF,TGTGCCAGCAGTGAAAGCCCTAGCGGGAGGTACGGGCAGTATTTT
TRBJ2-5,.,TRBV18,TRBD2,CASSPPGGSETQYF,TGTGCCAGCTCACCTCCGGGAGGATCTGAGACCCAGTACTTC
TRBJ2-3,.,TRBV30,.,CAWSGLEHTDTQYF,TGTGCCTGGAGTGGTCTAGAACACACAGATACGCAGTATTTT
TRBJ2-7,.,TRBV4-3,.,CASSQGIGGTYEQYF,TGCGCCAGCAGCCAAGGTATTGGGGGTACCTACGAGCAGTACTTC
TRBJ2-3,once,TRBV10-1,TRBD2,CASSSSGSTNTQYF,TGCGCCAGCAGTTCTAGCGGGAGTACTAATACGCAGTATTTT
TRBJ2-1,.,TRBV9,TRBD1,CASSSGQGAYNEQFF,TGTGCCAGCAGCTCCGGACAGGGGGCCTACAATGAGCAGTTCTTC
TRBJ2-7,once,TRBV5-1,.,CASSLAGTPYEQYF,TGCGCCAGCAGCTTGGCCGGGACACCCTACGAGCAGTACTTC
TRBJ2-1,.,TRBV11-1,.,CASSAQGINEQFF,TGTGCCAGCAGCGCCCAGGGAATCAATGAGCAGTTCTTC
TRBJ1-6,.,TRBV6-5,.,CASSQFSSYNSPLHF,TGTGCCAGCTCCCAATTTAGCTCCTATAATTCACCCCTCCACTTT
TRBJ2-7,.,TRBV18,TRBD1,CASSPGTEANEQYF,TGTGCCAGCTCACCTGGGACAGAGGCTAACGAGCAGTACTTC
TRBJ1-5,.,TRBV6-1,.,CASIRFGANQPQHF,TGTGCCAGCATTCGCTTCGGGGCTAATCAGCCCCAGCATTTT
TRBJ2-1,.,TRBV5-1,TRBD2,CASSLTAGETYNEQFF,TGCGCCAGCAGCTTGACCGCGGGAGAAACCTACAATGAGCAGTTCTTC
TRBJ2-7,.,TRBV11-2,TRBD2,CASSPIRRTSGSYEQYF,TGTGCCAGCAGCCCTATCCGAAGGACTAGCGGGAGCTACGAGCAGTACTTC
TRBJ2-5,once,TRBV7-8,.,CASSWGLPQETQYF,TGTGCCAGCAGCTGGGGACTTCCCCAAGAGACCCAGTACTTC
TRBJ1-5,.,TRBV4-1,.,CASSQAQGRSNQPQHF,TGCGCCAGCAGCCAAGCTCAGGGGAGAAGCAATCAGCCCCAGCATTTT
TRBJ1-5,.,TRBV21-1,.,CASSKGRGHQPQHF,TGTGCCAGCAGCAAAGGGAGGGGGCATCAGCCCCAGCATTTT
TRBJ2-5,.,TRBV2,.,CASTANSIGETQYF,TGTGCCAGCACTGCGAATAGCATAGGGGAGACCCAGTACTTC
TRBJ2-6,.,TRBV4-1,.,CASSQLLATANVLTF,TGCGCCAGCAGCCAACTCCTAGCGACGGCCAACGTCCTGACTTTC
TRBJ2-2,.,TRBV5-1,.,CASILGDGSFGELFF,TGCGCCAGCATCCTGGGAGACGGGAGCTTCGGGGAGCTGTTTTTT
TRBJ1-3,.,TRBV7-2,.,CASSLQGQGNTIYF,TGTGCCAGCAGCTTACAGGGGCAGGGAAACACCATATATTTT
TRBJ1-1,.,TRBV2,.,CASSARGEAFF,TGTGCCAGCAGTGCGAGGGGTGAAGCTTTCTTT
TRBJ2-1,.,TRBV2,.,CASITGRNNEQFF,TGTGCCAGCATAACAGGGAGGAACAATGAGCAGTTCTTC
TRBJ2-5,.,TRBV18,.,CASSPRQKETQYF,TGTGCCAGCTCACCCAGACAGAAAGAGACCCAGTACTTC
TRBJ2-7,.,TRBV27,.,CASSLSVGDHYEQYF,TGTGCCAGCAGTTTATCCGTGGGGGACCACTACGAGCAGTACTTC
TRBJ2-2,.,TRBV4-1,TRBD1,CASSQDRQGALTGELFF,TGCGCCAGCAGCCAAGATCGGCAGGGGGCGCTGACCGGGGAGCTGTTTTTT
TRBJ2-2,.,TRBV18,.,CASSPWTPNTGELFF,TGTGCCAGCTCACCTTGGACACCGAACACCGGGGAGCTGTTTTTT
TRBJ1-2,.,TRBV28,.,CASSFGHYGYTF,TGTGCCAGCAGTTTCGGACACTATGGCTACACCTTC
TRBJ2-3,.,TRBV27,.,CASSRRDTDTQYF,TGTGCCAGCAGCCGAAGGGACACAGATACGCAGTATTTT
TRBJ2-2,few,TRBV10-1,.,CASSEGQGSTGELFF,TGCGCCAGCAGTGAAGGGCAGGGGAGCACCGGGGAGCTGTTTTTT
TRBJ2-3,once,TRBV10-2,TRBD1,CASSQGQGPDTQYF,TGCGCCAGCTCCCAAGGACAGGGACCAGATACGCAGTATTTT
TRBJ2-3,.,TRBV6-5,TRBD2,CASTGGYPDTQYF,TGTGCCAGCACGGGAGGGTACCCAGATACGCAGTATTTT
TRBJ1-2,.,TRBV15,.,CATSLTSSPALGYTF,TGTGCCACCAGCCTTACTTCTTCCCCCGCGTTAGGCTACACCTTC
TRBJ1-1,few,TRBV5-4,.,CASSFDKNTEAFF,TGTGCCAGCAGCTTTGACAAGAACACTGAAGCTTTCTTT
TRBJ1-4,.,TRBV30,.,CAWNANRWGNEKLFF,TGTGCCTGGAACGCCAATAGGTGGGGGAATGAAAAACTGTTTTTT
TRBJ2-1,.,TRBV9,TRBD1,CASSDRDRAYVEQFF,TGTGCCAGCAGCGACCGGGACAGGGCATACGTTGAGCAGTTCTTC
TRBJ2-7,.,TRBV15,.,CATSRDRVTEQYF,TGTGCCACCAGCAGAGACAGGGTCACGGAGCAGTACTTC
TRBJ2-5,.,TRBV9,.,CASSVGLDQETQYF,TGTGCCAGCAGCGTAGGACTAGACCAAGAGACCCAGTACTTC
TRBJ2-3,.,TRBV5-4,TRBD2,CASSSSGYSTDTQYF,TGTGCCAGCAGCTCTAGCGGGTATAGCACAGATACGCAGTATTTT
TRBJ2-1,.,TRBV29-1,.,CSVEDGLARVSGEQFF,TGCAGCGTTGAAGACGGTCTAGCGAGGGTTTCTGGCGAGCAGTTCTTC
TRBJ2-3,.,TRBV30,.,CAWSPGSGSLGTDTQYF,TGTGCCTGGAGTCCAGGAAGTGGGAGCCTGGGCACAGATACGCAGTATTTT
TRBJ1-4,.,TRBV6-5,.,CASSYSGGNEKLFF,TGTGCCAGCAGTTACTCGGGCGGAAATGAAAAACTGTTTTTT
TRBJ1-6,.,TRBV5-1,.,CASSLTTTSYNSPLHF,TGCGCCAGCAGCCTGACGACTACGTCCTATAATTCACCCCTCCACTTT
TRBJ2-1,.,TRBV25-1,TRBD2,CASSRLAGDSYNEQFF,TGTGCCAGCTCTCGACTAGCGGGAGACTCCTACAATGAGCAGTTCTTC
TRBJ2-1,.,TRBV5-1,TRBD2,CASSLEGLAAYNEQFF,TGCGCCAGCAGCTTGGAAGGACTAGCGGCTTACAATGAGCAGTTCTTC
TRBJ2-1,.,TRBV19,TRBD2,CASSMEREGLLNEQFF,TGTGCCAGTAGTATGGAGCGGGAGGGCCTCCTCAATGAGCAGTTCTTC
TRBJ2-3,.,TRBV2,TRBD2,CASSSGTRGLTDTQYF,TGTGCCAGCAGTTCCGGGACTAGGGGACTCACAGATACGCAGTATTTT
TRBJ1-2,few,TRBV2,.,CASSGTQNYGYTF,TGTGCCAGCAGTGGGACCCAAAACTATGGCTACACCTTC
TRBJ2-5,.,TRBV9,TRBD2,CASSPSSGGRETQYF,TGTGCCAGCAGCCCTAGCTCGGGGGGGAGAGAGACCCAGTACTTC
TRBJ1-1,.,TRBV28,.,CASSLASELAFF,TGTGCCAGCAGTTTGGCGTCAGAGTTAGCTTTCTTT
TRBJ1-6,.,TRBV6-5,.,CASSRNDKGNSPLHF,TGTGCCAGCAGTCGTAATGACAAGGGGAATTCACCCCTCCACTTT